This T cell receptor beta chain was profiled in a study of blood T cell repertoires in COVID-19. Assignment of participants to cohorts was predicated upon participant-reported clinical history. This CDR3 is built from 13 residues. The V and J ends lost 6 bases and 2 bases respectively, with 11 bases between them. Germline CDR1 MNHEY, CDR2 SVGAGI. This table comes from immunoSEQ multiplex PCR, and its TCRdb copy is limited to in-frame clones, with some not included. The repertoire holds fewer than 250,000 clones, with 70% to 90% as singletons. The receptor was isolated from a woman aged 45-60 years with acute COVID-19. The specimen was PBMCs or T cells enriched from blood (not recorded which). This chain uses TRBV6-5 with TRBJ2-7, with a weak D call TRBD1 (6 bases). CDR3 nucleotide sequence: TGTGCCAGCAGCCAGGGGATCGCCTACGAGCAGTACTTC. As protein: CASSQGIAYEQYF.